This TCR beta chain was sequenced during a study of blood T cell repertoires in COVID-19. This CDR3 has 14 residues. The V gene lost 2 bases and the J gene lost 4 bases, with 8 bases spanning the gap. Germline V lookup: CDR1 LGHDT, CDR2 YNNKEL (reference sequence). Method: immunoSEQ multiplex PCR; TCRdb's copy keeps in-frame clones and lacks some. Of about 33,000 clones in the sample, 65% to 90% were seen once. The TCR was taken from a man aged 55 to 69 with active COVID-19. The sample consisted of peripheral blood. The gene calls are TRBV3-1 (or the pseudogene TRBV3-2) and TRBJ2-2; D remains unclear. The CDR3 reads CASSQSETTGELFF. The CDR3 DNA reads TGTGCCAGCAGCCAATCGGAGACCACCGGGGAGCTGTTTTTT.